This TCR beta chain was profiled in a study of radiotherapy plus CTLA-4 blockade in lung cancer. As for the study in general: The study recorded objective responses in about 18% of patients and disease control in 25% to 35%. The study, taken as a whole, reports: Among blood TCR repertoires after radiotherapy plus ipilimumab, tumor-derived clones expanded. The best prediction of response reportedly came from early blood T cell clone dynamics, with interferon-beta.

Comment on this clone: The antigen remains undetermined.

The study treated chemo-refractory metastatic non-small-cell lung cancer patients with focal radiation plus ipilimumab CTLA-4 blockade. The data were produced by immunoSEQ multiplex PCR, yet TCRdb's version contains in-frame clones alone and is incomplete. The sample holds 34,000 or so clones, 70% to 80% seen once. This material consisted of peripheral blood, taken from a patient treated with radiotherapy plus ipilimumab. This receptor was taken from a human donor with non-small cell lung cancer that progressed on radiotherapy plus ipilimumab.

The chain's CDR3 is CASSPPGAGGTGELFF. The DNA of the CDR3 is TGTGCCAGCAGCCCGCCCGGAGCGGGAGGCACCGGGGAGCTGTTTTTT. The chain links TRBV7-3 to TRBJ2-2; TRBD2 aligns across 9 bases. In germline, CDR1 is SGHTA, CDR2 FQGTGA. V shed 5 bases, J shed 4 bases, and the junction held 8 bases outside the gene matches. The length of the CDR3 is 16 residues.